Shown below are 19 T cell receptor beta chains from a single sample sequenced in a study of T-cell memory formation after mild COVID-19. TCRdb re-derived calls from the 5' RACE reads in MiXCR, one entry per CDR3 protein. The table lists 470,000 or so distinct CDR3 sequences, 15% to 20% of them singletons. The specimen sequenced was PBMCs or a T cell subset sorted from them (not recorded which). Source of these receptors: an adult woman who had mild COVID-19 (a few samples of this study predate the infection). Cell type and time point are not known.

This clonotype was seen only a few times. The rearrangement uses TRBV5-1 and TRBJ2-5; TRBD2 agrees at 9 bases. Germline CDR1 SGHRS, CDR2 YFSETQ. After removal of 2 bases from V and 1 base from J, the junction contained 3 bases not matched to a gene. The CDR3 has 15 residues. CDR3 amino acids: CASSFAGGPQETQYF. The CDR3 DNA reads TGCGCCAGCAGCTTTGCGGGAGGGCCCCAAGAGACCCAGTACTTC. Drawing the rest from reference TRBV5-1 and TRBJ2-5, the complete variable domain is KAGVTQTPRYLIKTRGQQVTLSCSPISGHRSVSWYQQTPGQGLQFLFEYFSETQRNKGNFPGRFSGRQFSNSRSEMNVSTLELGDSALYLCASSFAGGPQETQYFGPGTRLLVL.

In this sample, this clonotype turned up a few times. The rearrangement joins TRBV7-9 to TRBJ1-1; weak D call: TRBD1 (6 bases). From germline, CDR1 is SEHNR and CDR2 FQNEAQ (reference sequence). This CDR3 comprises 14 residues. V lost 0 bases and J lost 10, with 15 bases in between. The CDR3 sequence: CASSLAGHVSRAFF. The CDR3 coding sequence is TGTGCCAGCAGCTTAGCGGGACACGTAAGTCGAGCTTTCTTT.

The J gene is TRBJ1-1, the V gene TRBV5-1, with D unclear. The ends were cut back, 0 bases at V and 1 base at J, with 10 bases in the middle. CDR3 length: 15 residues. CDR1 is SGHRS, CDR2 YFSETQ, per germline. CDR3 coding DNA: TGCGCCAGCAGCTTGGTTTCCGTCCCGAACACTGAAGCTTTCTTT. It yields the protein CASSLVSVPNTEAFF.

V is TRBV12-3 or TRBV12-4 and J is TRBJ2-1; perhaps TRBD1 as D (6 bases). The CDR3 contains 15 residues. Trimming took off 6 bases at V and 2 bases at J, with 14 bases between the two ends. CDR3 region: CASRGTTGTYNEQFF. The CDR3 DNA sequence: TGTGCCAGCAGGGGAACGACAGGAACCTACAATGAGCAGTTCTTC.

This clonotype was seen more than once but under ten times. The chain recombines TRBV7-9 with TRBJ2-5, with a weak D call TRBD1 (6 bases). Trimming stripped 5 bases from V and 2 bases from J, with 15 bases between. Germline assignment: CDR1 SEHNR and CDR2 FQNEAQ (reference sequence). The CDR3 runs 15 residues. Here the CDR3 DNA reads TGTGCCAGCAGCCTCGGACAGTATTCTCAAGAGACCCAGTACTTC. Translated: CASSLGQYSQETQYF.

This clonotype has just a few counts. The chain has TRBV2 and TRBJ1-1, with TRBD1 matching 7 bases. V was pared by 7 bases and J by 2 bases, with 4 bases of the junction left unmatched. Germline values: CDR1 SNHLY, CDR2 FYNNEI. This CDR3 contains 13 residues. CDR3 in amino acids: CASTWDSNTEAFF. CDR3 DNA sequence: TGTGCCAGCACCTGGGACAGCAACACTGAAGCTTTCTTT.

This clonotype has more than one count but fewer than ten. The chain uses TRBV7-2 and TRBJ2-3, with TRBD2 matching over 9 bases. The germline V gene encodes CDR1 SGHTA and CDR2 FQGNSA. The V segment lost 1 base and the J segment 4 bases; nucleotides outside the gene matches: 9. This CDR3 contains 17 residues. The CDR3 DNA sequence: TGTGCCAGCAGCTTAGACCCTCGAGCGGGAGGAGCAGATACGCAGTATTTT. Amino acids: CASSLDPRAGGADTQYF.

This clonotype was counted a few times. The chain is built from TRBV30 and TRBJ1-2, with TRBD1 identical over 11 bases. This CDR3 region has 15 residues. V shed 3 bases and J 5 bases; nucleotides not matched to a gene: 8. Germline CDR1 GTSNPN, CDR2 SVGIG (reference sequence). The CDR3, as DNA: TGTGCCTGGAGCGGACAGGGGGCCCTTGGGTATGGCTACACCTTC. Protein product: CAWSGQGALGYGYTF.

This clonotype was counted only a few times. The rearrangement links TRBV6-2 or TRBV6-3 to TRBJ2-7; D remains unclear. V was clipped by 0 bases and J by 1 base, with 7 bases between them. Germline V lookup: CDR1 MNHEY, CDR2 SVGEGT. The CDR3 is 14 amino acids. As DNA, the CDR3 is TGTGCCAGCAGTTACTCGGCGTGGTCCTACGAGCAGTACTTC. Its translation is CASSYSAWSYEQYF.

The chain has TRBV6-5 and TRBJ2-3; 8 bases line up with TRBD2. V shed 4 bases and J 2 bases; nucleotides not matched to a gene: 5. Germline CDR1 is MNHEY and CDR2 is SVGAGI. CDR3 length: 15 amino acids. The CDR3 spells CASSFRGGNTDTQYF. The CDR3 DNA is TGTGCCAGCAGTTTCCGGGGGGGTAACACAGATACGCAGTATTTT.

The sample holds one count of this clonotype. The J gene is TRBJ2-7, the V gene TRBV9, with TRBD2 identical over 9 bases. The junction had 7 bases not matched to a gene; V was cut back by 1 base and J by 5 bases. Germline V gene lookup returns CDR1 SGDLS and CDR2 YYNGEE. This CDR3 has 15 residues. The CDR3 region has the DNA TGTGCCAGCAGCGTAAGGAGTAGCGGGAGTAACGAGCAGTACTTC. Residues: CASSVRSSGSNEQYF.

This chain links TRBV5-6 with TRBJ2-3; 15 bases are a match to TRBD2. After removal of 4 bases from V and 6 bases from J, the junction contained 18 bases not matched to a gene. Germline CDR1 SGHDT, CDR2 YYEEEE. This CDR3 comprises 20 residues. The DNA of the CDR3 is TGTGCCAGCAGCCGGAGGGGACTAGCGGGGGGTCTGACCTTAAGGGATACGCAGTATTTT. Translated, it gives CASSRRGLAGGLTLRDTQYF.

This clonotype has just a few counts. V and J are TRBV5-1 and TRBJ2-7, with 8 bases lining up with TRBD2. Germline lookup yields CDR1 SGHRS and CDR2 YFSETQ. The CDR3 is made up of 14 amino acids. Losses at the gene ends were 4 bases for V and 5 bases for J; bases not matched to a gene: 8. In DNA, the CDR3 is TGCGCCAGCAGCGTAGCCGGGAGGGGCGACGAGCAGTACTTC. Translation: CASSVAGRGDEQYF. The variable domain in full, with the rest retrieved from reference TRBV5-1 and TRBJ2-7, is KAGVTQTPRYLIKTRGQQVTLSCSPISGHRSVSWYQQTPGQGLQFLFEYFSETQRNKGNFPGRFSGRQFSNSRSEMNVSTLELGDSALYLCASSVAGRGDEQYFGPGTRLTVT.

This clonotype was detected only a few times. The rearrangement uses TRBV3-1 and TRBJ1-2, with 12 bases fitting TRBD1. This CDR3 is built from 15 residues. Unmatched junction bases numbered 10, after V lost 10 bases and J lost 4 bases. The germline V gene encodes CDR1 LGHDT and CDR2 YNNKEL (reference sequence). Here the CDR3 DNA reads TGTGCCACCCAGCCCGGGACAGGGGGCCCCTATGGCTACACCTTC. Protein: CATQPGTGGPYGYTF. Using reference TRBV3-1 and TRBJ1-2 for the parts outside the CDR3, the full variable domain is DTAVSQTPKYLVTQMGNDKSIKCEQNLGHDTMYWYKQDSKKFLKIMFSYNNKELIINETVPNRFSPKSPDKAHLNLHINSLELGDSAVYFCATQPGTGGPYGYTFGSGTRLTVV.

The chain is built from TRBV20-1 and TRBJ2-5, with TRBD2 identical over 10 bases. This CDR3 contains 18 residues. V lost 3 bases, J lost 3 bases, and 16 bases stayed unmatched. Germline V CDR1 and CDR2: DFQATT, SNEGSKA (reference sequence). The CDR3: CSARFRTSGIYWEETQYF. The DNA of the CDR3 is TGCAGTGCTAGGTTCCGGACTAGCGGAATTTATTGGGAAGAGACCCAGTACTTC.

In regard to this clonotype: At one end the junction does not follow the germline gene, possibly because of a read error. The CDR3 DNA reads TGCGCCAGCAGCTTGGGTCTTTCGTCGGGGGCGAGCTTT. The encoded protein is CASSLGLSSGASF. The rearrangement joins TRBV5-1 to TRBJ1-1, with D perhaps TRBD1 (6 bases). The germline CDR1 and CDR2 sequences are SGHRS and YFSETQ. The CDR3 runs to 13 residues. The variable domain in full, with the rest retrieved from reference TRBV5-1 and TRBJ1-1, is KAGVTQTPRYLIKTRGQQVTLSCSPISGHRSVSWYQQTPGQGLQFLFEYFSETQRNKGNFPGRFSGRQFSNSRSEMNVSTLELGDSALYLCASSLGLSSGASFGQGTRLTVV.

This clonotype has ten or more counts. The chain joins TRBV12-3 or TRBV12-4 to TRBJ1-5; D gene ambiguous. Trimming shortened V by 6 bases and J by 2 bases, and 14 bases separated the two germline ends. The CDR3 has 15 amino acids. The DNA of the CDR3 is TGTGCCAGCAGCCAGGACGGGCAGGGCAATCAGCCCCAGCATTTT. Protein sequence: CASSQDGQGNQPQHF.

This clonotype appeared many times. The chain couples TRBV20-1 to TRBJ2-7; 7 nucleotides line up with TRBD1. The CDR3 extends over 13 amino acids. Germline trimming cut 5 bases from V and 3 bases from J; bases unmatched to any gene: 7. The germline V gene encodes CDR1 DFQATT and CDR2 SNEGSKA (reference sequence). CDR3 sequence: CSARDSVIYEQYF. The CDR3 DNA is TGCAGTGCTCGGGACAGTGTTATCTACGAGCAGTACTTC.

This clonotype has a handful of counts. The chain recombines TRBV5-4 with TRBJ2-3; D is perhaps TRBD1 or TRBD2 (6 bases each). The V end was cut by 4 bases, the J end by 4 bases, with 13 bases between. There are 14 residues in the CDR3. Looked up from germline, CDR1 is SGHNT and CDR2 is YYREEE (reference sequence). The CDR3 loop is CASSPGAGPDTQYF. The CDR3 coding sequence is TGTGCCAGCAGCCCGGGGGCAGGGCCAGATACGCAGTATTTT. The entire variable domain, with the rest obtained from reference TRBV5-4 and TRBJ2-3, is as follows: ETGVTQSPTHLIKTRGQQVTLRCSSQSGHNTVSWYQQALGQGPQFIFQYYREEENGRGNFPPRFSGLQFPNYSSELNVNALELDDSALYLCASSPGAGPDTQYFGPGTRLTVL.